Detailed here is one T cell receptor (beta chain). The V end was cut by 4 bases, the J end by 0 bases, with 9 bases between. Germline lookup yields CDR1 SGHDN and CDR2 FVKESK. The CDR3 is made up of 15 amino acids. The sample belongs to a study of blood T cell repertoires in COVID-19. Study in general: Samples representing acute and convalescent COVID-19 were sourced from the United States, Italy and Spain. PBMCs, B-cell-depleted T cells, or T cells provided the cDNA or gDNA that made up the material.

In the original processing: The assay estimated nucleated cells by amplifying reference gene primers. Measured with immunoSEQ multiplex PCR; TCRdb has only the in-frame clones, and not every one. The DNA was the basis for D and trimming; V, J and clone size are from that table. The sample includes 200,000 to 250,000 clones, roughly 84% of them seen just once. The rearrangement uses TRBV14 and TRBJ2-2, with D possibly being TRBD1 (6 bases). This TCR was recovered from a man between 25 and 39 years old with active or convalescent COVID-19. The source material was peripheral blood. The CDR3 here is CASSRGDTNTGELFF. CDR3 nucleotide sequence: TGTGCCAGCAGCCGAGGGGACACGAACACCGGGGAGCTGTTTTTT. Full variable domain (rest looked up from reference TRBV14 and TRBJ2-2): EAGVTQFPSHSVIEKGQTVTLRCDPISGHDNLYWYRRVMGKEIKFLLHFVKESKQDESGMPNNRFLAERTGGTYSTLKVQPAELEDSGVYFCASSRGDTNTGELFFGEGSRLTVL.